This T cell receptor (beta chain) was recovered during a study of cytomegalovirus exposure and HLA in healthy donors. Study-level points and caveats: In vitro, three CMV-associated chains proved specific for CMV antigens.

Details on this clone: The antigen is not known.

The PCR used 60 Vbeta and 13 Jbeta primers. Repertoires were generated with immunoSEQ multiplex PCR, while TCRdb's copy carries only in-frame clones and drops some. The sample has about 130,000 clones, over 50% seen once. The sequence came from a human donor in good health. The sample comprised PBMCs.

CDR3 amino acids: CASSRGQGGETQYF. CDR3 nucleotides: TGTGCCAGTAGTAGGGGACAGGGAGGGGAGACCCAGTACTTC. J is TRBJ2-5 and V is TRBV19; 9 bases match TRBD1. The CDR3 consists of 14 residues. Germline V gene data show CDR1 as LNHDA and CDR2 as SQIVND (reference sequence). V shed 4 bases and J 5 bases; nucleotides not matched to a gene: 5.